A single sample is the source of the 24 T cell receptor beta chains below, sequenced in a study of long-term antiretroviral therapy in people with HIV. The assay used was immunoSEQ (version v3.0), run at survey level. The assay was immunoSEQ multiplex PCR, and TCRdb's table has in-frame clones only and misses some. The sample consists of fewer than 40,000 clones, 85% of them appearing once. This material consisted of unsorted PBMCs, taken 3.1 years after starting antiretroviral therapy. These receptors were taken from a woman aged 45-65 years with HIV.

The chain couples TRBV2 to TRBJ1-6; D gene uncertain. Germline V gene data show CDR1 as SNHLY and CDR2 as FYNNEI. The V gene lost 5 bases and the J gene lost 0 bases, with 11 bases spanning the gap. This CDR3 contains 16 residues. The CDR3, as DNA: TGTGCCAGCAGTCGCGACGGCAGCTCCTATAATTCACCCCTCCACTTT. Its protein is CASSRDGSSYNSPLHF. The full variable domain, with the rest looked up from reference TRBV2 and TRBJ1-6, is EPEVTQTPSHQVTQMGQEVILRCVPISNHLYFYWYRQILGQKVEFLVSFYNNEISEKSEIFDDQFSVERPDGSNFTLKIRSTKLEDSAMYFCASSRDGSSYNSPLHFGNGTRLTVT.

The rearrangement uses TRBV5-6 and TRBJ2-7; D assignment may be TRBD1 or TRBD2 (5 bases each). CDR1 and CDR2 (germline): SGHDT, YYEEEE. This CDR3 comprises 16 residues. The V gene lost 0 bases and the J gene lost 0 bases, with 13 bases spanning the gap. The CDR3 nucleotides are TGTGCCAGCAGCTTGGGATGGGGGATGGCCTCCTACGAGCAGTACTTC. It encodes CASSLGWGMASYEQYF.

The V and J genes are TRBV6-6 and TRBJ2-3, with 7 bases fitting TRBD1. J gave up 1 base and V 6 bases, and 10 bases lay outside the gene matches. The CDR3 extends over 16 amino acids. CDR1 and CDR2 (germline): MNHNY, SVGAGI (reference sequence). DNA for the CDR3: TGTGCCAGCAGCCTCCCTCGACAGGGAGGCACAGATACGCAGTATTTT. Protein sequence: CASSLPRQGGTDTQYF.

The V call is TRBV6-7, the J call TRBJ2-7; TRBD1 might be the D (5 bases). TRBV6-7 is given ORF status, its function remaining uncertain. The CDR3 spans 15 residues. V gave up 7 bases and J gave up 0 bases, with 16 bases separating them. The CDR3 DNA reads TGTGCCAGCAACCTCCCCTTAGGGGTCTCCTACGAGCAGTACTTC. It is translated as CASNLPLGVSYEQYF.

The chain couples TRBV29-1 to TRBJ2-3; D is possibly TRBD1 (6 bases). CDR1 is SQVTM and CDR2 is ANQGSEA in the germline V gene. Trimming took off 7 bases at V and 0 bases at J, with 14 bases between the two ends. CDR3 length: 14 residues. Written as DNA, the CDR3 is TGCAGCGCCTCCGGGACACTAAGCACAGATACGCAGTATTTT. Translating it yields CSASGTLSTDTQYF.

J is TRBJ1-6 and V is TRBV9, with D tentatively TRBD1 (6 bases). V dropped 4 bases and J dropped 9 bases, with 20 bases sitting between them. Germline CDR1 reads SGDLS; CDR2 reads YYNGEE. The CDR3 runs to 16 residues. The CDR3 bases are TGTGCCAGCAGCCCGAGGGGGATCCGGGGAGTTTCACCCCTCCACTTT. Translated: CASSPRGIRGVSPLHF.

The V gene is TRBV9, the J gene TRBJ2-3, with D possibly being TRBD1 or TRBD2 (6 bases each). This CDR3 spans 15 amino acids. Germline CDR1 and CDR2: SGDLS and YYNGEE. V was pared by 0 bases and J by 5 bases, with 13 bases between. This chain's CDR3 is CASSVGGANGDTQYF. CDR3 nucleotides: TGTGCCAGCAGCGTAGGGGGGGCAAATGGAGATACGCAGTATTTT.

The CDR3 DNA reads as TGTGCCAGCAGTGCCTCCGGGACGGTTAACTATGGCTACACCTTC. Protein: CASSASGTVNYGYTF. The chain uses TRBV6-4 and TRBJ1-2; TRBD1 might be the D (5 bases). Germline-derived CDR1 and CDR2 are MRHNA and SNTAGT. Trimming took 4 bases from V and 1 from J, leaving 13 bases between them. CDR3 length equals 15 residues.

The rearrangement joins TRBV19 to TRBJ1-6; 8 nucleotides match TRBD1. Germline CDR1 is LNHDA and CDR2 is SQIVND (reference sequence). The CDR3 is 15 residues long. The junction had 4 bases not matched to a gene; V was cut back by 3 bases and J by 6 bases. The CDR3 DNA reads as TGTGCCAGTAGTATGAATACAGGGGGTAATTCACCCCTCCACTTT. Translation gives CASSMNTGGNSPLHF. Full variable domain (rest looked up from reference TRBV19 and TRBJ1-6): DGGITQSPKYLFRKEGQNVTLSCEQNLNHDAMYWYRQDPGQGLRLIYYSQIVNDFQKGDIAEGYSVSREKKESFPLTVTSAQKNPTAFYLCASSMNTGGNSPLHFGNGTRLTVT.

The rearrangement uses TRBV2 and TRBJ1-5; unclear D gene. This CDR3 contains 14 residues. V lost 4 bases and J 4 bases, leaving 11 bases between the germline ends. Germline V CDR1 and CDR2: SNHLY, FYNNEI. The CDR3 here is CASSGTGGNQPQHF. CDR3 DNA sequence: TGTGCCAGCAGTGGGACTGGAGGGAATCAGCCCCAGCATTTT.

The chain couples TRBV7-3 to TRBJ2-1, with 10 bases that match TRBD2. The CDR3 consists of 14 residues. Germline V CDR1 and CDR2: SGHTA, FQGTGA. V dropped 11 bases and J dropped 5; count of bases not matched to a gene: 9. This CDR3 is CACALGLANNEQFF. The CDR3 DNA reads TGTGCCTGCGCGTTGGGACTAGCGAACAATGAGCAGTTCTTC.

This chain links TRBV2 with TRBJ2-5, with unresolved D. Near its end, the DNA agrees better with TRBJ2-7, so the J call may be wrong. The CDR3 is made up of 15 amino acids. Per the germline V gene, CDR1 is SNHLY and CDR2 is FYNNEI. CDR3 bases: TGTGCCAGCAGTGAGGCTTTTGGGAATCTCGACGAGCAGTACTTC. This codes for CASSEAFGNLDEQYF.

Only one count was recorded for this clone. The chain couples TRBV9 to TRBJ1-3, with TRBD1 as a possible D gene (5 bases). V lost 0 bases and J 1 base, leaving 14 bases between the germline ends. The CDR3 extends over 17 amino acids. Germline V gives CDR1 SGDLS, CDR2 YYNGEE. The DNA of the CDR3 is TGTGCCAGCAGCGTAGGCCCAGGCCAGGGATCTGGAAACACCATATATTTT. Translated, it gives CASSVGPGQGSGNTIYF.

This chain uses TRBV2 with TRBJ1-4; possibly TRBD1 for D (5 bases). This CDR3 has 15 amino acids. Trimming shortened V by 6 bases and J by 8 bases, and 19 bases separated the two germline ends. Germline CDR1 and CDR2: SNHLY and FYNNEI. CDR3 region: CASRKMQGLGEKLFF. DNA for the CDR3: TGTGCCAGCAGGAAAATGCAGGGATTGGGGGAAAAACTGTTTTTT. The full variable domain, with the rest looked up from reference TRBV2 and TRBJ1-4, is EPEVTQTPSHQVTQMGQEVILRCVPISNHLYFYWYRQILGQKVEFLVSFYNNEISEKSEIFDDQFSVERPDGSNFTLKIRSTKLEDSAMYFCASRKMQGLGEKLFFGSGTQLSVL.

The J gene is TRBJ2-2, the V gene TRBV2; no clear D gene. This CDR3 is built from 14 residues. Trimming removed 4 bases at V and 1 base at J, with 7 bases between. The germline gives CDR1 SNHLY, CDR2 FYNNEI. This CDR3 is CASSAPLNTGELFF. The CDR3 nucleotides are TGTGCCAGCAGTGCCCCCCTGAACACCGGGGAGCTGTTTTTT.

This clone was observed a single time. The V call is TRBV6-5, the J call TRBJ2-7; D remains ambiguous. The CDR3 runs 15 residues. V lost 8 bases, J lost 0 bases, and 17 bases lay in between. Germline values: CDR1 MNHEY, CDR2 SVGAGI. This CDR3 reads CASQITPSSSYEQYF. In DNA, the CDR3 is TGTGCCAGCCAGATTACGCCCTCCAGCTCCTACGAGCAGTACTTC.

This sequence joins TRBV10-3 and TRBJ2-4; no clear D gene. Germline V CDR1 and CDR2: ENHRY, SYGVKD. The CDR3 runs 17 residues. Deletions cut 0 bases from V and 6 bases from J, with 18 bases between. CDR3 protein: CAISESKGPVGGNIQYF. The DNA for the CDR3 is TGTGCCATCAGTGAGTCGAAGGGCCCAGTGGGTGGAAACATTCAGTACTTC.

The chain links TRBV6-6 to TRBJ2-7, with D perhaps matching TRBD1 or TRBD2 (5 bases each). Germline-derived CDR1 and CDR2 are MNHNY and SVGAGI (reference sequence). The CDR3 is 15 amino acids. V dropped 2 bases and J dropped 2 bases, with 13 bases sitting between them. The DNA for the CDR3 is TGTGCCAGCAGTTACGATCCCGGGACGGCCTACGAGCAGTACTTC. Protein sequence: CASSYDPGTAYEQYF.

The chain recombines TRBV6-1 with TRBJ2-5; TRBD2 matches 11 bases. CDR1 MNHNS and CDR2 SASEGT come from the germline V gene. The CDR3 has 16 amino acids. Trimming cost V 2 bases and J 5 bases; bases outside gene matches: 7. The CDR3: CASSENLAGGRETQYF. The CDR3 nucleotides are TGTGCCAGCAGTGAAAATCTAGCGGGGGGAAGGGAGACCCAGTACTTC.

The chain carries TRBV19 and TRBJ1-2; D is undetermined. This CDR3 comprises 15 residues. Germline values: CDR1 LNHDA, CDR2 SQIVND (reference sequence). Trimming removed 0 bases from V and 4 bases from J, with 12 bases in between. Written as DNA, the CDR3 is TGTGCCAGTAGTATAGATAGATCCGGTTTCTATGGCTACACCTTC. Translation: CASSIDRSGFYGYTF.

This chain joins TRBV9 and TRBJ1-6, with 8 positions matching TRBD1. The CDR3 is made up of 15 amino acids. V shed 4 bases, J shed 7 bases, and the junction held 7 bases outside the gene matches. CDR1 is SGDLS and CDR2 is YYNGEE in the germline V gene. CDR3 nucleotides: TGTGCCAGCAGCTCAACAGGGGGACTGAATTCACCCCTCCACTTT. This encodes CASSSTGGLNSPLHF.

V and J are TRBV7-3 and TRBJ2-6; D is unclear. CDR1 and CDR2 (germline): SGHTA, FQGTGA. The CDR3 is made up of 15 amino acids. Trimming stripped 4 bases from V and 4 bases from J, with 11 bases between. CDR3 residues: CASSWTVSGANVLTF. As DNA, the CDR3 is TGTGCCAGCAGCTGGACGGTCTCCGGGGCCAACGTCCTGACTTTC.

The chain uses TRBV10-3 and TRBJ2-2, with 8 bases identical to TRBD2. The CDR3 consists of 14 residues. The trim removed 7 bases at V and 5 bases at J, leaving 6 bases unmatched. Germline values: CDR1 ENHRY, CDR2 SYGVKD. The CDR3 region is CAINERGPTGELFF. CDR3 DNA: TGTGCCATCAACGAGCGGGGGCCGACCGGGGAGCTGTTTTTT.

The chain employs TRBV7-9 and TRBJ1-4; D call uncertain. Trimming took 5 bases from V and 6 from J, leaving 10 bases between them. The CDR3 runs to 13 residues. Germline V gene sequence: CDR1 SEHNR, CDR2 FQNEAQ (reference sequence). The DNA of the CDR3 is TGTGCCAGCAGCCCCCCCAAGGATGAAAAACTGTTTTTT. Translating gives CASSPPKDEKLFF.